Each of the 22 T cell receptor beta chains below was sequenced from the same sample in a study of OX40 agonist ivuxolimab in advanced cancers. The assay was immunoSEQ multiplex PCR, and TCRdb's table has in-frame clones only and misses some. The sample includes 65,000 to 90,000 clones, roughly 90% of them seen just once. The specimen was CD4+ or CD8+ T cells sorted from blood, collected in a trial of the OX40 agonist ivuxolimab. Source of these receptors: an adult with an advanced solid tumor such as melanoma, head and neck, liver or kidney cancer.

The chain recombines TRBV6-6 with TRBJ2-7; 10 bases map to TRBD1. This CDR3 has 15 residues. Looked up from germline, CDR1 is MNHNY and CDR2 is SVGAGI (reference sequence). V dropped 6 bases and J dropped 4; count of bases not matched to a gene: 9. As DNA, the CDR3 is TGTGCCAGCAGGTCCGGACAGGGGGGGTCTTACGAGCAGTACTTC. The encoded protein is CASRSGQGGSYEQYF.

For this clone: Additional DNA sequences in this sample encode the identical CDR3. This rearrangement joins TRBV14 to TRBJ2-7, with D possibly being TRBD1 (6 bases). The germline V gene has CDR1 SGHDN and CDR2 FVKESK. Trimming removed 0 bases from V and 5 bases from J, with 14 bases in between. This CDR3 contains 15 residues. The CDR3 protein is CASSQEGTLRHEQYF. The CDR3, as DNA: TGTGCCAGCAGCCAAGAAGGGACACTAAGGCACGAGCAGTACTTC.

This sequence joins TRBV18 and TRBJ1-5; a weak D match, TRBD1 (5 bases). Trimming removed 1 base from V and 0 bases from J, with 13 bases in between. This CDR3 is built from 17 residues. Germline V lookup: CDR1 KGHSH, CDR2 LQKENI. The CDR3 protein is CASSPRGGYDSNQPQHF. The CDR3 region has the DNA TGTGCCAGCTCACCACGCGGGGGGTATGATAGCAATCAGCCCCAGCATTTT.

The chain has TRBV6-6 and TRBJ2-7; no definite D call. Germline CDR1 is MNHNY and CDR2 is SVGAGI (reference sequence). The CDR3 contains 12 residues. Trimming stripped 6 bases from V and 2 bases from J, with 8 bases between. The CDR3 is CASSHTTYEQYF. The CDR3 DNA is TGTGCCAGCAGCCACACCACCTACGAGCAGTACTTC.

In this sample, this clone turned up once. The chain uses TRBV28 and TRBJ1-1; TRBD1 matches at 11 bases. The CDR3 length is 18 residues. J lost 1 base, V lost 5 bases, and 12 bases had no gene match. Germline CDR1 MDHEN, CDR2 SYDVKM. This chain's CDR3 is CASSSYQGTGGSNTEAFF. As DNA, the CDR3 is TGTGCCAGCAGTAGTTACCAGGGGACAGGGGGATCGAACACTGAAGCTTTCTTT.

The chain has TRBV28 and TRBJ1-2; weak D call: TRBD1 (5 bases). The ends were cut back, 6 bases at V and 8 bases at J, with 22 bases in the middle. Germline CDR1 is MDHEN and CDR2 is SYDVKM. The CDR3 is made up of 15 amino acids. CDR3 residues: CASSRSGTLSTGYTF. The CDR3 bases are TGTGCCAGCAGCCGATCGGGGACCTTGTCGACGGGCTACACCTTC.

As DNA, the CDR3 is TGTGCCAGCAGGGTAACAGGGGTTAATGAAAAACTGTTTTTT. Translating gives CASRVTGVNEKLFF. This rearrangement joins TRBV2 to TRBJ1-4; the match to TRBD1 covers 7 bases. The germline gives CDR1 SNHLY, CDR2 FYNNEI. The CDR3 length is 14 residues. V was clipped by 6 bases and J by 4 bases; unmatched bases: 5.

The V call is TRBV5-1, the J call TRBJ1-6; 8 bases map to TRBD1. This CDR3 has 17 residues. CDR1 is SGHRS, CDR2 YFSETQ, per germline. The ends lost 0 bases at V and 2 bases at J; junction bases unmatched: 4. In DNA, the CDR3 is TGCGCCAGCAGCTTGGTTCAGGGGGCTGCCTATAATTCACCCCTCCACTTT. Protein: CASSLVQGAAYNSPLHF.

V is TRBV9 and J is TRBJ2-3; D is ambiguous. Trimming cost V 3 bases and J 5 bases, with 4 bases left between them. Germline CDR1 and CDR2: SGDLS and YYNGEE. The CDR3 covers 11 residues. The CDR3 region has the DNA TGTGCCAGCAGCGCCGAAGATACGCAGTATTTT. This encodes CASSAEDTQYF.

The chain has TRBV28 and TRBJ1-5; unclear D gene. With 3 bases removed from V and 0 bases from J, the gap between germline ends came to 9 bases. CDR3 size: 15 residues. Germline V gene lookup returns CDR1 MDHEN and CDR2 SYDVKM. The CDR3 coding sequence is TGTGCCAGCAGTTTCGCCAGTCGTAGCAATCAGCCCCAGCATTTT. Translating it yields CASSFASRSNQPQHF.

The CDR3 nucleotides read TGTGCCACCAGCATGGGACAGGTCGGCTACGAGCAGTACTTC. It encodes CATSMGQVGYEQYF. The rearrangement uses TRBV15 and TRBJ2-7; TRBD1 matches 8 bases. The CDR3 is 14 amino acids. Trimming at V came to 4 bases and at J to 3 bases, leaving 5 bases not matched to a gene. Germline V gives CDR1 LNHNV, CDR2 YYDKDF (reference sequence).

The chain combines TRBV7-9 with TRBJ2-7; 10 nucleotides agree with TRBD2. This CDR3 has 15 amino acids. Germline trimming cut 3 bases from V and 5 bases from J; bases unmatched to any gene: 7. The V gene's germline CDR1 is SEHNR and CDR2 FQNEAQ (reference sequence). Written as DNA, the CDR3 is TGTGCCAGCAGCTTTCCTAGCGGGGGCACGGACGAGCAGTACTTC. It translates to CASSFPSGGTDEQYF.

V gene TRBV11-2 combines with J gene TRBJ1-1; D remains ambiguous. The germline V gene has CDR1 SGHAT and CDR2 FQNNGV. Trimming took 0 bases from V and 1 from J, leaving 9 bases between them. This CDR3 has 15 amino acids. The CDR3 reads CASSLDGPWNTEAFF. CDR3 nucleotides: TGTGCCAGCAGCTTAGATGGCCCCTGGAACACTGAAGCTTTCTTT.

The chain links TRBV7-2 to TRBJ1-5, with a tentative D call TRBD1 (6 bases). The germline V gene has CDR1 SGHTA and CDR2 FQGNSA. Between the trimmed V and J ends, which lost 6 bases and 6 bases, there was a span of 15 bases. CDR3 length equals 14 residues. The CDR3 DNA reads as TGTGCCAGCAGTACAGGGCCTTCGGGTCAGCCCCAGCATTTT. Residues: CASSTGPSGQPQHF.

V usage is TRBV19 and J usage is TRBJ2-7; 7 bases match TRBD1. V was pared by 5 bases and J by 3 bases, with 4 bases of the junction left unmatched. CDR3 size: 13 residues. CDR1 and CDR2 from the germline V gene are LNHDA and SQIVND (reference sequence). The CDR3 spells CASSPRGRYEQYF. CDR3 DNA sequence: TGTGCCAGTAGTCCGAGGGGGCGCTACGAGCAGTACTTC.

The rearrangement links TRBV13 to TRBJ2-5, with D unresolved. This CDR3 region has 13 residues. The germline V and J ends were trimmed by 3 bases and 5 bases, with 10 bases remaining between them. CDR1 PRHDT and CDR2 FYEKMQ come from the germline V gene (reference sequence). For the CDR3, the DNA is TGTGCCAGCAGCTTCGTAGGCGGTGAGACCCAGTACTTC. The encoded protein is CASSFVGGETQYF.

The CDR3 DNA follows: TGTGCCAGCAGTGAAGGTACAGGAGATTATCAGCCCCAGCATTTT. Translation: CASSEGTGDYQPQHF. The chain uses TRBV6-1 and TRBJ1-5; D possibly corresponds to TRBD1 (5 bases). Trimming took 1 base from V and 5 from J, leaving 12 bases between them. This CDR3 spans 15 amino acids. Germline CDR1 and CDR2: MNHNS and SASEGT.

The CDR3 reads CASSQDRNTEAFF. The CDR3 region has the DNA TGTGCCAGCAGCCAGGACAGGAACACTGAAGCTTTCTTT. This chain connects TRBV6-4 to TRBJ1-1; D is possibly TRBD1 (6 bases). CDR1 is MRHNA and CDR2 is SNTAGT in the germline V gene. This CDR3 comprises 13 residues. V was clipped by 6 bases and J by 1 base, with 9 bases between them.

The sample holds one count of this clone. The V and J genes are TRBV6-1 and TRBJ2-6, with 7 bases lining up with TRBD1. The CDR3 is 14 amino acids. Germline trimming cut 8 bases from V and 4 bases from J; bases unmatched to any gene: 5. CDR1 is MNHNS, CDR2 SASEGT, per germline. CDR3 nucleotide sequence: TGTGCCAGCTACAGGGGAAGCGGGGCCAACGTCCTGACTTTC. Protein: CASYRGSGANVLTF.

In the case of this clone: One junction end does not reproduce the germline sequence, and a read error may be involved. This chain links TRBV7-7 with TRBJ2-3, with D unresolved. Per the germline V gene, CDR1 is SSHAT and CDR2 is FNYEAQ (reference sequence). The CDR3 sequence is 13 residues long. The CDR3 region is CASSLGRTDTQYF. CDR3 sequence (DNA): TGTGCTAGCAGCTTGGGCCGCACAGATACGCAGTATTTT.

V and J are TRBV6-5 and TRBJ2-4; D unresolved. Germline V gene data show CDR1 as MNHEY and CDR2 as SVGAGI. CDR3 size: 16 residues. Trimming cost V 2 bases and J 1 base, with 12 bases left between them. The DNA of the CDR3 is TGTGCCAGCAGTTACAGCGTCGGGTTTGCCAAAAACATTCAGTACTTC. Protein product: CASSYSVGFAKNIQYF.

The chain carries TRBV6-5 and TRBJ1-2; maybe TRBD1 (6 bases). V shed 6 bases and J shed 8 bases, with 19 bases lying between them. The CDR3 sequence is 14 residues long. The germline V gene has CDR1 MNHEY and CDR2 SVGAGI. In DNA, the CDR3 is TGTGCCAGCAGGCCCGGGCAGGGGATCAACGGCTACACCTTC. It is translated as CASRPGQGINGYTF.